Presented here are 8 T cell receptor beta chains from one specimen sequenced in a study of cytomegalovirus exposure and HLA in healthy donors. PCR involved 60 Vbeta and 13 Jbeta primers. Some clones are missing from TCRdb's copy, which holds only in-frame ones; the method was immunoSEQ multiplex PCR. The table includes roughly 150,000 clones, about 72% detected once. Sample: PBMCs. Receptors were obtained from a man aged 35 to 55 in good health and CMV-seronegative.

This clone was seen a few times. J is TRBJ2-3 and V is TRBV2, with 12 bases identical to TRBD2. The CDR3 runs to 16 residues. CDR1 and CDR2 (germline): SNHLY, FYNNEI. After removal of 5 bases from V and 4 bases from J, the junction contained 7 bases not matched to a gene. CDR3 nucleotides: TGTGCCAGCAGTTACGCTAGCGGGAGGGGCGCAGATACGCAGTATTTT. Translated: CASSYASGRGADTQYF.

The chain links TRBV5-1 to TRBJ2-1; tentative D call: TRBD1 (6 bases). V gave up 4 bases and J gave up 6 bases, with 20 bases separating them. The CDR3 sequence is 16 residues long. CDR1 SGHRS and CDR2 YFSETQ come from the germline V gene. The CDR3 loop reads CASSPQGFRMGNEQFF. Here the CDR3 DNA reads TGCGCCAGCAGCCCGCAGGGGTTCAGGATGGGCAATGAGCAGTTCTTC.

The J gene is TRBJ2-7, the V gene TRBV6-5, with TRBD1 matching over 9 bases. CDR1 and CDR2 (germline): MNHEY, SVGAGI. V lost 6 bases and J lost 6; bases outside the gene matches: 6. The CDR3 is 13 residues long. CDR3 region: CASRSTGGVEQYF. The CDR3 nucleotides are TGTGCCAGCAGGTCAACAGGGGGCGTCGAGCAGTACTTC.

This chain uses TRBV7-3 with TRBJ2-1; 9 bases fit TRBD1. The germline V gene has CDR1 SGHTA and CDR2 FQGTGA. The ends lost 3 bases at V and 7 bases at J; junction bases unmatched: 1. The CDR3 spans 13 residues. Here the CDR3 DNA reads TGTGCCAGCAGCTTGACAGGGGGAAATGAGCAGTTCTTC. This gives the protein CASSLTGGNEQFF.

This chain links TRBV14 with TRBJ2-7, with TRBD2 matching 9 bases. Trimming removed 3 bases from V and 3 bases from J; junction bases left unmatched: 12. The CDR3 totals 17 residues. CDR1 and CDR2 from the germline V gene are SGHDN and FVKESK. DNA for the CDR3: TGTGCCAGCAGCCATACATATAGCGGGAGAGGGGACTACGAGCAGTACTTC. Residues: CASSHTYSGRGDYEQYF.

The sample holds a few counts of this clone. The CDR3 here is CASRQGNEKLFF. CDR3 DNA sequence: TGTGCCAGCCGACAGGGGAATGAAAAACTGTTTTTT. This chain uses TRBV11-2 with TRBJ1-4; 8 bases agree with TRBD1. The V segment lost 8 bases and the J segment 5 bases; nucleotides outside the gene matches: 1. In germline, CDR1 is SGHAT, CDR2 FQNNGV. The CDR3 loop spans 12 amino acids.

The chain uses TRBV7-2 and TRBJ1-2; no firm D call. V was cut by 8 bases and J by 7 bases, with 20 bases left in between. CDR1 SGHTA and CDR2 FQGNSA come from the germline V gene. CDR3 length: 14 amino acids. The CDR3, as DNA: TGTGCCAGCGGACTCGGGTCGCGGATGGGTGGCTACACCTTC. Translated, it gives CASGLGSRMGGYTF.

The chain links TRBV5-1 to TRBJ2-7, with D maybe TRBD2 (6 bases). V shed 0 bases and J shed 2 bases, with 12 bases lying between them. CDR3 length: 15 residues. CDR1 and CDR2 from the germline V gene are SGHRS and YFSETQ. CDR3 in amino acids: CASSLVPTGAYEQYF. CDR3 DNA: TGCGCCAGCAGCTTGGTACCTACGGGGGCCTACGAGCAGTACTTC. The entire variable domain, with the rest obtained from reference TRBV5-1 and TRBJ2-7, is as follows: KAGVTQTPRYLIKTRGQQVTLSCSPISGHRSVSWYQQTPGQGLQFLFEYFSETQRNKGNFPGRFSGRQFSNSRSEMNVSTLELGDSALYLCASSLVPTGAYEQYFGPGTRLTVT.